This record covers a single TCR beta chain. Its cognate antigen is unknown. This record belongs to a study of response to subunit inactivated influenza vaccine. Study-level points and caveats: Authors suggested seasonal influenza vaccinations each recruit few new T cells.

The germline V gene encodes CDR1 MDHEN and CDR2 SYDVKM. V gave up 5 bases and J gave up 4 bases; unmatched junction bases: 16. The CDR3 extends over 17 amino acids. TCRdb re-called the RT-PCR reads with MiXCR, one entry per CDR3 protein. The sample records hundreds of thousands of distinct CDR3 sequences, 10% to 15% being singletons. The chain couples TRBV28 to TRBJ2-5, with 7 bases lining up with TRBD2. The sample in question was non-naive T cells sorted from PBMCs, obtained approximately 15 days before vaccination. This TCR came from a man in his fifties who received an inactivated influenza vaccine. The chain's CDR3 is CASSPRPRLAYPETQYF. Written as DNA, the CDR3 is TGTGCCAGCAGTCCTCGCCCCCGACTAGCCTACCCAGAGACCCAGTACTTC.